One T cell receptor (beta chain) is described in this entry. What it recognizes is unknown. In the original analysis: ImmunoSEQ gave junction-only sequences without quality scores, so filtering differed. Generated by immunoSEQ multiplex PCR, the TCRdb table keeps only in-frame clones and is missing some. V and J calls plus clone size are reproduced from that table; the DNA served to infer D and trimming. The sample has roughly 2.1 million clones, around 93% seen once. The entry originates in a study of shared clonotypes between healthy human individuals. General study results and limits: Inspection by rarefaction showed sorted-subset sequencing to be incomplete despite large depth. The sole specimen, blood, was sampled, and tissue repertoires likely differ. Between a handful of donors, naive CD4 clonotypes were shared at a level of about 5%.

The CDR3 sequence is 14 residues long. Germline V lookup: CDR1 SGHDT, CDR2 YYEEEE. V was cut by 0 bases and J by 4 bases, with 8 bases left in between. Naive CD8 populations comprised CD45RO-negative cells positively selected for CCR7, excluding terminally differentiated effector memory CD45RA+ cells. Sequencing was carried out using naive CD8+ T cells from PBMCs. This TCR came from a man younger than 30 in good health. Some clones in this sample may be carry-over from other donors' samples. This chain joins TRBV5-6 and TRBJ1-3; no reliable D call. CDR3 DNA sequence: TGTGCCAGCAGCTTGGTGGGTGCCGGAAACACCATATATTTT. Its translation is CASSLVGAGNTIYF.